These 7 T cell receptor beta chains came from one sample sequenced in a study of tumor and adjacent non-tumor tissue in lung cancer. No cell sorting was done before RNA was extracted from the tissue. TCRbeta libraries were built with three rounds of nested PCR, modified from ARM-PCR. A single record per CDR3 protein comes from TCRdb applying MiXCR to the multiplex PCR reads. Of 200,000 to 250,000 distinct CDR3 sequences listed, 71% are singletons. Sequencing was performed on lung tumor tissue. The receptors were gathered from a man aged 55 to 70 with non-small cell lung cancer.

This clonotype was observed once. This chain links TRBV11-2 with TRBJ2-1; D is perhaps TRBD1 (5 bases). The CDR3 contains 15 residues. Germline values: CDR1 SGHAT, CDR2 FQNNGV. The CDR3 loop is CGNSLEWSGWAEQFF. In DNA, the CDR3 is TGTGGGAACAGCTTGGAATGGTCAGGGTGGGCTGAGCAGTTCTTC. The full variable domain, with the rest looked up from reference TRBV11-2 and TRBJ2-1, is EAGVAQSPRYKIIEKRQSVAFWCNPISGHATLYWYQQILGQGPKLLIQFQNNGVVDDSQLPKDRFSAERLKGVDSTLKIQPAKLEDSAVYLCGNSLEWSGWAEQFFGPGTRLTVL.

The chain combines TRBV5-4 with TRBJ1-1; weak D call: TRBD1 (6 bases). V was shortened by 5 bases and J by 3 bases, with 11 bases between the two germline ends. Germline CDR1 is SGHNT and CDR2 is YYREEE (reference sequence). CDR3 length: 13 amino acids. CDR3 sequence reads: CASSIEGDTEAFF. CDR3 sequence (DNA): TGTGCCAGCAGTATCGAGGGGGACACTGAAGCTTTCTTT.

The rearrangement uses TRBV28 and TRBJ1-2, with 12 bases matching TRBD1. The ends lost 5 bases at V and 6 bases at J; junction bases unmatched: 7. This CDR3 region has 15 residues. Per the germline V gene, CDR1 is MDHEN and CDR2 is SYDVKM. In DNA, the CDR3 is TGTGCCAGCAGTAATTCGGGACAGGGGGCCCATGGCTACACCTTC. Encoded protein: CASSNSGQGAHGYTF.

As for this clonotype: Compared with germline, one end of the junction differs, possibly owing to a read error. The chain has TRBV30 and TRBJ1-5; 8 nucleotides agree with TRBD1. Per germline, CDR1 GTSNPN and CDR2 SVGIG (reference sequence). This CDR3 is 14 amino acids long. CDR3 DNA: TGTGCATGGAATGGAGGACAGGGCTATCAGCCTCAGCATTTT. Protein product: CAWNGGQGYQPQHF.

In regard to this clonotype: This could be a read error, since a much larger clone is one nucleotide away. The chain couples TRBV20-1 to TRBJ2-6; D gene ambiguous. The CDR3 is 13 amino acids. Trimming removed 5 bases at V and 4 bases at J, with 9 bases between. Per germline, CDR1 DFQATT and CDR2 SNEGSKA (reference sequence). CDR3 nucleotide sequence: TGCAGTGCTTGTGAAACCGGGGCCAACGTCCTGACTTTC. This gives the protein CSACETGANVLTF.

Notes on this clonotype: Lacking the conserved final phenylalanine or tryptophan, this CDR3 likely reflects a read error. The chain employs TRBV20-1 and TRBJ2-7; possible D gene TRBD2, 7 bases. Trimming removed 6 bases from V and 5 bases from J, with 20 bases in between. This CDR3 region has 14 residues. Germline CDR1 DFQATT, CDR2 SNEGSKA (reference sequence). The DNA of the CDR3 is TGCAGTGCCCTCGGCGGTGGGGGGGGGCACGAGCAGTACATC. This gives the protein CSALGGGGGHEQYI.

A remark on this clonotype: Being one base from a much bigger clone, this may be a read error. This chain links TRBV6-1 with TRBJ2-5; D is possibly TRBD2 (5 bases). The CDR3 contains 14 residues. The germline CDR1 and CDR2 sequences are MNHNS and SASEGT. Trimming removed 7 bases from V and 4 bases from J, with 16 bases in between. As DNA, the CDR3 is TGTGCCAGCACAGAGCGGACCCTCCGAGAGACCCAGTACTTC. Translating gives CASTERTLRETQYF.